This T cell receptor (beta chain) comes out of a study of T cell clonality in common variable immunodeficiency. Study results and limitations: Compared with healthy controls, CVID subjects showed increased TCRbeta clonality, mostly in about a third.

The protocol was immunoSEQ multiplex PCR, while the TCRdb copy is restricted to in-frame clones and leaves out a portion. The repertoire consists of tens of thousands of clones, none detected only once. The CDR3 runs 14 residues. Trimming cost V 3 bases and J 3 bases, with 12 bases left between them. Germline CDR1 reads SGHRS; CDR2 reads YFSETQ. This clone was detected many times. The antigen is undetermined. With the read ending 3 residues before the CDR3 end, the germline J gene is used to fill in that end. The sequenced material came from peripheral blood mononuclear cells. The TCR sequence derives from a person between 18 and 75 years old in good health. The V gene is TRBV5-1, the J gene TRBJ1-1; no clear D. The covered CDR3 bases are TGCGCCAGCAGCTCCCAGAGTTTCGACACTGAA. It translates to CASSSQSFDTE. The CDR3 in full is CASSSQSFDTEAFF. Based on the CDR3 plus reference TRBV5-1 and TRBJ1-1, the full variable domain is KAGVTQTPRYLIKTRGQQVTLSCSPISGHRSVSWYQQTPGQGLQFLFEYFSETQRNKGNFPGRFSGRQFSNSRSEMNVSTLELGDSALYLCASSSQSFDTEAFFGQGTRLTVV.